This record concerns one T cell receptor beta chain sequence. What it recognizes is unknown. Carrying UMI labels, the TRB cDNA libraries were prepared through 5' RACE. After re-calling the 5' RACE reads, TCRdb lists one entry per CDR3 protein, DNA absent. In all, the sample yields 150,000 or so distinct CDR3 sequences. Sorting yielded triplicates of around 300,000 cells for each CD8+ T cell subset. Naivety in CD8+ T cells corresponded to a CD45RO-CCR7+CD27+CD95- phenotype. This specimen comes from a study of CXCR3-negative and CXCR3-positive naive CD8 T cells. Study results and limitations: Naive cells that were CXCR3-positive had more hydrophobic TRB CDR3s (compared with CXCR3-negative naive cells). TRBV-TRBJ usage was alike in naive CXCR3-negative and CXCR3-positive cells but differed in memory cells.

The sequenced sample consisted of naive CXCR3- CD8+ T cells from blood. Specified subset: CD45RO-CCR7+CD27+CD95- naive CD8+ T cells lacking CXCR3 (TNR3-). The source of this sequence is a human donor in good health. Some clones in this sample may be carry-over from other donors' samples.

CDR3 residues: CASSLSQGLNEKLFF. The chain couples TRBV5-1 to TRBJ1-4; no DNA is available, so the TRBD1 call from TCRdb remains unchecked. In germline, CDR1 is SGHRS, CDR2 YFSETQ. This CDR3 contains 15 residues.